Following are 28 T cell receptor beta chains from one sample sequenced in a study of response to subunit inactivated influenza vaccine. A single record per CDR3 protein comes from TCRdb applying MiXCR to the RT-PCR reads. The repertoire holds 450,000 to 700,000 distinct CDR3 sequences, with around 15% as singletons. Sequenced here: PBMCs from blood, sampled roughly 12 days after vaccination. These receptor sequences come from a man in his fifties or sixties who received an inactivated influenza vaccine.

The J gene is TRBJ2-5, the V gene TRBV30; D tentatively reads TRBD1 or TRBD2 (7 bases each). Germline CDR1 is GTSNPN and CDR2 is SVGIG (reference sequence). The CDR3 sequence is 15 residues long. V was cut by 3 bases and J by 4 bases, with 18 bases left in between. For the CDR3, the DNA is TGTGCCTGGAGCCGGCAAGGGGGCGGGAGAGAGACCCAGTACTTC. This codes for CAWSRQGGGRETQYF.

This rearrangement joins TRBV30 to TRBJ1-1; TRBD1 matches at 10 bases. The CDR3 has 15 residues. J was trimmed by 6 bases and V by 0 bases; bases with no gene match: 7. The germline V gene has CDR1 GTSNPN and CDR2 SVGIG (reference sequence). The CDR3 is CAWSVYAGQGAEAFF. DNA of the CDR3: TGTGCCTGGAGTGTTTACGCAGGACAGGGGGCTGAAGCTTTCTTT. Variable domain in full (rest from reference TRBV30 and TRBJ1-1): SQTIHQWPATLVQPVGSPLSLECTVEGTSNPNLYWYRQAAGRGLQLLFYSVGIGQISSEVPQNLSASRPQDRQFILSSKKLLLSDSGFYLCAWSVYAGQGAEAFFGQGTRLTVV.

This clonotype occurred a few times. The CDR3 is CASSRGAGIPEKLFF. CDR3 DNA: TGTGCCAGCAGCAGAGGGGCAGGGATCCCTGAAAAACTGTTTTTT. V usage is TRBV7-9 and J usage is TRBJ1-4, with D perhaps matching TRBD1 (5 bases). Trimming took 5 bases from V and 7 from J, leaving 17 bases between them. Germline V gene sequence: CDR1 SEHNR, CDR2 FQNEAQ (reference sequence). The CDR3 totals 15 residues.

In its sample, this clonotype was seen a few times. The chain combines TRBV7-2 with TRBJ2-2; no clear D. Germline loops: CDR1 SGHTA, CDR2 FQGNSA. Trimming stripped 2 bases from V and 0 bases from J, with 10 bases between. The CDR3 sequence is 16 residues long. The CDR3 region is CASSLFHGSNTGELFF. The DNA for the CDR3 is TGTGCCAGCAGCTTATTTCACGGGTCGAACACCGGGGAGCTGTTTTTT.

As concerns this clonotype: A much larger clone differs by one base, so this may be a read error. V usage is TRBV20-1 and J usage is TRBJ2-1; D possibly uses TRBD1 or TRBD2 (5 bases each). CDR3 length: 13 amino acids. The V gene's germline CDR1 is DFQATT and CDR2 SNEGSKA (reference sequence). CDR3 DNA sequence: TGCAGTGGGCTAGGGGAGTCCTACAAGGAGCAGTTCTTC. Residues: CSGLGESYKEQFF.

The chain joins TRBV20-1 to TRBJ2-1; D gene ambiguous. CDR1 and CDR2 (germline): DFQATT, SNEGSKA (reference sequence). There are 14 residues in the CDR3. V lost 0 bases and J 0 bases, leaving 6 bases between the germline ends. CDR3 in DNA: TGCAGTGCTAGAGAGGTATACTCCTACAATGAGCAGTTCTTC. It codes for CSAREVYSYNEQFF.

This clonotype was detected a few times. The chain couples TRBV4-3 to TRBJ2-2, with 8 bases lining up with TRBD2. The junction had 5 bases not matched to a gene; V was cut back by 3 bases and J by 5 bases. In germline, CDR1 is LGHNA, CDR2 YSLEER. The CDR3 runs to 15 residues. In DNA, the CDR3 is TGCGCCAGCAGCCAGGGGACTAGAGGTACCGGGGAGCTGTTTTTT. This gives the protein CASSQGTRGTGELFF.

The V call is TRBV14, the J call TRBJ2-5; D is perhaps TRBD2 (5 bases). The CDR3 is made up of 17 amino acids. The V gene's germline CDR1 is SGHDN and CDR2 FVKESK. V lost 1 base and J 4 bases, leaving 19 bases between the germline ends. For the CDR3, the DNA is TGTGCCAGCAGCCAAGCCCCGGTAGTGGGCCGGGGAGAGACCCAGTACTTC. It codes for CASSQAPVVGRGETQYF.

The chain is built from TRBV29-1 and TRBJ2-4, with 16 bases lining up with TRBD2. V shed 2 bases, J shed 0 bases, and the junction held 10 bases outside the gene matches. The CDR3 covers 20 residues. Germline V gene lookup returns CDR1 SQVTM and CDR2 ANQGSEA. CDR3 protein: CSVESQGLAGGPPAKNIQYF. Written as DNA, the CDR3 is TGCAGCGTTGAATCCCAGGGACTAGCGGGAGGGCCGCCAGCCAAAAACATTCAGTACTTC.

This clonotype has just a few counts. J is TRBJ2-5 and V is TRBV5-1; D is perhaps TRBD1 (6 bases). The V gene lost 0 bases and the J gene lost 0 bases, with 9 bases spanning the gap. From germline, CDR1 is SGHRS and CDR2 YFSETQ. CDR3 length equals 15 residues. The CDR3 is CASSLVGAYQETQYF. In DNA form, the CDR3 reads TGCGCCAGCAGCTTGGTGGGGGCCTACCAAGAGACCCAGTACTTC.

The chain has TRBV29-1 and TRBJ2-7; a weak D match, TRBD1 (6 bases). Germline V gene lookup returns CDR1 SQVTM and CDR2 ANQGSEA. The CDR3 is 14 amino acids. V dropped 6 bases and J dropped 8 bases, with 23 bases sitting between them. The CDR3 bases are TGCAGCGTAGCAAACCGGGACCCCGGGACACAGCAGTACTTC. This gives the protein CSVANRDPGTQQYF.

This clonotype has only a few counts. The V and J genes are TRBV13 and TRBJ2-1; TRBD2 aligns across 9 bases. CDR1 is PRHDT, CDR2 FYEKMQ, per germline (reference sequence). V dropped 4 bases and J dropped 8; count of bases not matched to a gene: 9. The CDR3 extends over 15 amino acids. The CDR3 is CASSSGLAQAHEQFF. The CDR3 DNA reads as TGTGCCAGCAGCTCCGGACTAGCGCAGGCCCATGAGCAGTTCTTC.

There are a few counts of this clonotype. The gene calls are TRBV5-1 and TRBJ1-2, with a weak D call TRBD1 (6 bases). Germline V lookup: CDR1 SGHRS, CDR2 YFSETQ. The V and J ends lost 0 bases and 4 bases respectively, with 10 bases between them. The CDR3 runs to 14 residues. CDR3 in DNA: TGCGCCAGCAGCTTGGAGGGGGGTACCTATGGCTACACCTTC. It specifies CASSLEGGTYGYTF.

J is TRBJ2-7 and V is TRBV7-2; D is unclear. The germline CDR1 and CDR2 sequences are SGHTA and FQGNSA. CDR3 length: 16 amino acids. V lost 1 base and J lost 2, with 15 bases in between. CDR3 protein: CASSLVSGRNTYEQYF. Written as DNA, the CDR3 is TGTGCCAGCAGCTTAGTTTCCGGCAGAAATACCTACGAGCAGTACTTC.

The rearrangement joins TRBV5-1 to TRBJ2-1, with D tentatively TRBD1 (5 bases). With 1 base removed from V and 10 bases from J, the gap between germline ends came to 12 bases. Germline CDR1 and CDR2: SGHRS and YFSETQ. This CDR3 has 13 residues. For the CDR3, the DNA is TGCGCCAGCAGCTTGCAACCCAACAGGGAGCAGTTCTTC. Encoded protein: CASSLQPNREQFF.

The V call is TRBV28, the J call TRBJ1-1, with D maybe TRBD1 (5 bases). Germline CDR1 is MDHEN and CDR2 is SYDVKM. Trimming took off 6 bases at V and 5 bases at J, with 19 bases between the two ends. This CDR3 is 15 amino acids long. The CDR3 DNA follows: TGTGCCAGCAGCCGGCGGGGCCCCAGCAGAACTGAAGCTTTCTTT. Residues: CASSRRGPSRTEAFF.

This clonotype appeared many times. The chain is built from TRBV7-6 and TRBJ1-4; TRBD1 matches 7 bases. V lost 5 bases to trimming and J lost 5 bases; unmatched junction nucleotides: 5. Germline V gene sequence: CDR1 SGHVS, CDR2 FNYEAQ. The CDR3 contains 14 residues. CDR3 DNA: TGTGCCAGCAGCCGGGGACAGCAGAATGAAAAACTGTTTTTT. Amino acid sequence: CASSRGQQNEKLFF.

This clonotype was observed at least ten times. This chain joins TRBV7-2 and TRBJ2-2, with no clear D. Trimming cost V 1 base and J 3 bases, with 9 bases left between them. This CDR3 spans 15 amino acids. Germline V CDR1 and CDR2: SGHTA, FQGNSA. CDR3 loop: CASSLVGRYTGELFF. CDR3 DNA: TGTGCCAGCAGCTTAGTCGGTCGATACACCGGGGAGCTGTTTTTT.

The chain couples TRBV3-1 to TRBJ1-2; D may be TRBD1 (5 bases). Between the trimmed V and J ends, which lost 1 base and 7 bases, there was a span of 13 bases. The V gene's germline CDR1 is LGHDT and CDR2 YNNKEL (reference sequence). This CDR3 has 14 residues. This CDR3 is CASSQVEGASGYTF. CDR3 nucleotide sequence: TGTGCCAGCAGCCAAGTTGAAGGGGCATCTGGCTACACCTTC.

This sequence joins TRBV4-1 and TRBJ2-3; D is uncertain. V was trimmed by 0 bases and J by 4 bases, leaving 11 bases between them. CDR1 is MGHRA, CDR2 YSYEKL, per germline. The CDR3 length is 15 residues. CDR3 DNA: TGCGCCAGCAGCCAAGAAAGCAAGATCCCAGATACGCAGTATTTT. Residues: CASSQESKIPDTQYF.

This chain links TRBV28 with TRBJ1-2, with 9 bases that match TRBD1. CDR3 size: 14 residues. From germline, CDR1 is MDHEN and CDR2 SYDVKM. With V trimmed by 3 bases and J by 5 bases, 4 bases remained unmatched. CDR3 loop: CASSFGDREYGYTF. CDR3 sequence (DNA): TGTGCCAGCAGTTTTGGGGACAGGGAATATGGCTACACCTTC.

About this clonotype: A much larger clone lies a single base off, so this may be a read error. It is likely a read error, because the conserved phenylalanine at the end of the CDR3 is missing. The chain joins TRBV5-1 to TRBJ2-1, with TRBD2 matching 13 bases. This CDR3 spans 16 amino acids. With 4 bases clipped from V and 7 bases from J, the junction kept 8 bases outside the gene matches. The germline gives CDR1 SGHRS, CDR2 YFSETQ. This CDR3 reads CASSQETTSGRNEQFL. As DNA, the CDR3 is TGCGCCAGCAGCCAAGAAACGACTAGCGGGAGGAATGAGCAGTTCCTC.

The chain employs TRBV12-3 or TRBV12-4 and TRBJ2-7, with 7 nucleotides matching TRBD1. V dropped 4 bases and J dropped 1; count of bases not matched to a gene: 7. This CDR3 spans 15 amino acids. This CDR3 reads CASSSGTVLSYEQYF. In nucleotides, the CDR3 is TGTGCCAGCAGTTCCGGGACAGTGCTTTCCTACGAGCAGTACTTC.

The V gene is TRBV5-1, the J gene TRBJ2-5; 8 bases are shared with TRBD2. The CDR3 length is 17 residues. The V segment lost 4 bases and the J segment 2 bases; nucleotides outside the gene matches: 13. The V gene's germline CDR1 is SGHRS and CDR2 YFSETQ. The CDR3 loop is CASSPHYWRGVQETQYF. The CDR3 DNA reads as TGCGCCAGCAGCCCCCACTATTGGCGGGGGGTACAAGAGACCCAGTACTTC.

CDR3 loop: CASSYSMFGTYQETQYF. The CDR3 nucleotides are TGTGCCAGCAGTTACTCGATGTTCGGGACGTACCAAGAGACCCAGTACTTC. The gene calls are TRBV6-5 and TRBJ2-5; tentatively, D is TRBD1 or TRBD2 (5 bases each). This CDR3 has 17 residues. Trimming pared 0 bases from V and 0 bases from J, leaving 14 bases between. CDR1 is MNHEY and CDR2 is SVGAGI in the germline V gene.

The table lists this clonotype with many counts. CDR3 residues: CASSLGTGRNSPLHF. CDR3 nucleotide sequence: TGTGCCAGCAGCTTAGGAACAGGGAGGAATTCACCCCTCCACTTT. The V gene is TRBV7-2, the J gene TRBJ1-6; tentative D call: TRBD1 (6 bases). CDR1 SGHTA and CDR2 FQGNSA come from the germline V gene. The V end lost 1 base, the J end lost 7 bases, and 11 bases lay between the germline ends. The CDR3 has 15 amino acids. The full variable domain, its missing parts supplied by reference TRBV7-2 and TRBJ1-6, is GAGVSQSPSNKVTEKGKDVELRCDPISGHTALYWYRQSLGQGLEFLIYFQGNSAPDKSGLPSDRFSAERTGGSVSTLTIQRTQQEDSAVYLCASSLGTGRNSPLHFGNGTRLTVT.

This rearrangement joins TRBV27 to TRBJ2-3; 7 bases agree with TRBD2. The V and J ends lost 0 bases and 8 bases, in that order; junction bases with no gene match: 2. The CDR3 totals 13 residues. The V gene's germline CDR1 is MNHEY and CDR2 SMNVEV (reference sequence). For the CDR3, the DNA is TGTGCCAGCAGTTTATCCGCGGGGGTTACGCAGTATTTT. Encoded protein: CASSLSAGVTQYF.

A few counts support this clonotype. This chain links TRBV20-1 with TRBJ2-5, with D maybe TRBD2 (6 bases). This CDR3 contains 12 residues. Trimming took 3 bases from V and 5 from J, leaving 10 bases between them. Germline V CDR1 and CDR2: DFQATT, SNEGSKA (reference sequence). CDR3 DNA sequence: TGCAGTGCTAGGGAGGGGTGGGAGACCCAGTACTTC. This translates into CSAREGWETQYF.